Listed here are 10 T cell receptor beta chains from one sample, sequenced in a study of regulatory T cells in long-lasting Graves disease (dated by TCRdb to about 2021). Library creation used multiplex PCR. The sequencer was an Illumina HiSeq 4000. iRepertoire HTBI primers and Arm-PCR amplification of CDR3 regions were used to construct TCR beta libraries. TCRdb passed the public sequencing reads through fastp at Q25 and MiXCR, retaining productive beta sequences. Rows are unified per CDR3 protein, each entry keeping the most common DNA and genes. The table for this sample lists under 450,000 distinct CDR3 sequences; roughly 12% of them were counted only once. Approximately 19% of the sample is held by the ten biggest clonotypes. The meaning of the sample's time point label: newly diagnosed GD, antithyroid drugs for less than 3 months. RNA was extracted from PBMCs in TRIzol for both TCR sequencing and RNA sequencing.

The same sample was also studied in work on T cells in Graves' hyperthyroidism and ophthalmopathy.

Sequencing was performed on peripheral blood mononuclear cells (PBMCs), taken at new diagnosis, from a patient treated with antithyroid drugs. Source of these receptors: a woman in her late teens or twenties with Graves disease. Donor details come from another sample of the same person, matched by shared clones.

This clonotype was found a few times. The chain couples TRBV6-2 or TRBV6-3 to TRBJ2-7, with TRBD1 as a possible D gene (6 bases). Germline values: CDR1 MNHEY, CDR2 SVGEGT. The CDR3 has 14 amino acids. Trimming cost V 0 bases and J 3 bases, with 9 bases left between them. This chain's CDR3 is CASSYSRGSYEQYV. In DNA form, the CDR3 reads TGTGCCAGCAGTTACTCGAGGGGGAGCTACGAGCAGTACGTC.

V usage is TRBV3-1 and J usage is TRBJ1-4; 8 bases map to TRBD1. The CDR3 is 15 amino acids. The J segment lost 7 bases and the V segment lost 2 bases, leaving 6 bases of the junction unmatched. Germline CDR1 is LGHDT and CDR2 is YNNKEL (reference sequence). CDR3 amino acids: CASSQIGTGGEKLFF. The CDR3 bases are TGTGCCAGCAGCCAAATCGGGACAGGCGGTGAAAAACTGTTTTTT.

This clonotype was seen repeatedly, ten times or more. V and J are TRBV3-1 and TRBJ1-2; D remains unclear. Per germline, CDR1 LGHDT and CDR2 YNNKEL (reference sequence). The V and J ends lost 2 bases and 2 bases respectively, with 18 bases between them. The length of the CDR3 is 17 residues. CDR3 coding DNA: TGTGCCAGCAGCCAAATGGTCGCCCCGCCTGGGAACTATGGCTACACCTTC. Its protein is CASSQMVAPPGNYGYTF.

In its sample, this clonotype was seen many times. The chain employs TRBV7-2 and TRBJ1-3; no definite D call. Germline CDR1 and CDR2: SGHTA and FQGNSA. Trimming removed 3 bases at V and 4 bases at J, with 16 bases between. This CDR3 is built from 16 residues. CDR3 in DNA: TGTGCCAGCAGCTTCCCCTACGCGAGAGAAGGAAACACCATATATTTT. Residues: CASSFPYAREGNTIYF.

This clonotype was counted many times. The chain uses TRBV20-1 and TRBJ2-3; either TRBD1 or TRBD2 may fit D (5 bases each). Per germline, CDR1 DFQATT and CDR2 SNEGSKA (reference sequence). CDR3 length equals 11 residues. Trimming cost V 2 bases and J 6 bases, with 6 bases left between them. DNA of the CDR3: TGCAGTGCTAGACGGGACGATACGCAGTATTTT. This translates into CSARRDDTQYF.

This clonotype occurred a few times. The DNA for the CDR3 is TGTGCCAGCCGGGAGCCGACGCTTAATAATTCACCCCTCCACTTT. Its translation is CASREPTLNNSPLHF. V gene TRBV4-2 combines with J gene TRBJ1-6; D call uncertain. CDR1 is LGHNA and CDR2 is YNFKEQ in the germline V gene. V lost 8 bases, J lost 5 bases, and 16 bases lay in between. The length of the CDR3 is 15 residues.

This clonotype was seen repeatedly, ten times or more. J is TRBJ1-1 and V is TRBV25-1; TRBD1 matches 7 bases. The CDR3 loop spans 13 amino acids. From germline, CDR1 is MGHDK and CDR2 SYGVNS. The junction had 8 bases not matched to a gene; V was cut back by 4 bases and J by 9 bases. The CDR3 DNA reads as TGTGCCAGCAGTGGACAGGGTGGAGGGAAAGCTTTCTTT. It is translated as CASSGQGGGKAFF.

In its sample, this clonotype was seen many times. The chain employs TRBV5-1 and TRBJ2-1; no definite D call. CDR3 length: 15 residues. Trimming stripped 9 bases from V and 0 bases from J, with 16 bases between. Germline lookup yields CDR1 SGHRS and CDR2 YFSETQ. CDR3 sequence (DNA): TGCGCCACCGCCCCCTATCCTAGCTCCTACAATGAGCAGTTCTTC. It encodes CATAPYPSSYNEQFF.

This clonotype has a count of ten or more. CDR3 residues: CASSRSGGVGEKLFF. CDR3 bases: TGTGCCAGCAGCCGATCTGGGGGTGTGGGCGAAAAACTGTTTTTT. The V and J genes are TRBV28 and TRBJ1-4, with D possibly TRBD1 on 5 matching bases. The V end was cut by 6 bases, the J end by 8 bases, with 19 bases between. CDR3 size: 15 residues. Germline V gene data show CDR1 as MDHEN and CDR2 as SYDVKM. The whole variable domain, remainder taken from reference TRBV28 and TRBJ1-4, is DVKVTQSSRYLVKRTGEKVFLECVQDMDHENMFWYRQDPGLGLRLIYFSYDVKMKEKGDIPEGYSVSREKKERFSLILESASTNQTSMYLCASSRSGGVGEKLFFGSGTQLSVL.

Comments on this clonotype: A read error may explain this, as a much larger clone is one base away. This rearrangement joins TRBV6-1 to TRBJ1-4, with D unclear. The CDR3 is 13 residues long. Germline V gene sequence: CDR1 MNHNS, CDR2 SASEGT. V was cut by 7 bases and J by 0 bases, with 6 bases left in between. CDR3 sequence reads: CASNGATNEKLFF. CDR3 nucleotide sequence: TGTGCCAGCAATGGTGCAACTAATGAAAAACTGTTTTTT.